The 19 T cell receptor beta chains given below trace back to one sample, sequenced in a study of technical replicates of blood from a handful of donors. TCRdb's table, derived via immunoSEQ multiplex PCR, lists solely in-frame clones and lacks some. The table includes roughly 70,000 clones, 93% detected once. The material sequenced was T cells isolated from PBMCs. These receptors all stem from a human donor in good health.

The chain is built from TRBV27 and TRBJ2-3, with D uncertain. This CDR3 has 15 residues. From germline, CDR1 is MNHEY and CDR2 SMNVEV (reference sequence). With 2 bases removed from V and 0 bases from J, the gap between germline ends came to 9 bases. DNA of the CDR3: TGTGCCAGCAGTTTAGGTGTGACTAGCACAGATACGCAGTATTTT. This sequence encodes CASSLGVTSTDTQYF.

The genes are TRBV2 and TRBJ1-5, with 8 bases lining up with TRBD1. V trimming: 2 bases; J trimming: 0 bases; junction bases outside the gene matches: 12. This CDR3 contains 19 residues. Germline CDR1 and CDR2: SNHLY and FYNNEI. CDR3 DNA sequence: TGTGCCAGCAGTGAATCGCCGGGACAGGAGAATTATAGCAATCAGCCCCAGCATTTT. Its protein is CASSESPGQENYSNQPQHF.

The chain joins TRBV7-8 to TRBJ2-2; 9 bases match TRBD1. The CDR3 totals 18 residues. Trimming at V came to 4 bases and at J to 6 bases, leaving 15 bases not matched to a gene. Germline CDR1 SGHVS, CDR2 FQNEAQ. CDR3 in amino acids: CASSSLGGSDRGAGELFF. The DNA of the CDR3 is TGTGCCAGCAGCTCACTCGGGGGATCGGACAGGGGCGCCGGGGAGCTGTTTTTT.

This clone showed up just a few times. The chain couples TRBV4-1 to TRBJ2-7, with TRBD1 identical over 9 bases. The junction had 6 bases not matched to a gene; V was cut back by 2 bases and J by 1 base. Germline V gene sequence: CDR1 MGHRA, CDR2 YSYEKL. The CDR3 length is 16 residues. The CDR3 loop reads CASSQTGTGSSYEQYF. CDR3 in DNA: TGCGCCAGCAGCCAAACCGGGACAGGGTCTTCCTACGAGCAGTACTTC.

The rearrangement links TRBV28 to TRBJ1-5; D gene uncertain. The ends were cut back, 5 bases at V and 0 bases at J, with 11 bases in the middle. Germline CDR1 MDHEN, CDR2 SYDVKM. The CDR3 is 15 residues long. As DNA, the CDR3 is TGTGCCAGCAGTACTCTAGGTCGTAGCAATCAGCCCCAGCATTTT. Translated: CASSTLGRSNQPQHF.

The chain couples TRBV5-1 to TRBJ1-1; tentatively, D is TRBD1 (6 bases). The CDR3 is 15 amino acids. Germline loops: CDR1 SGHRS, CDR2 YFSETQ. The ends were cut back, 2 bases at V and 1 base at J, with 12 bases in the middle. CDR3 sequence: CASSLAGHPNTEAFF. The CDR3 bases are TGCGCCAGCAGCTTAGCGGGACACCCGAACACTGAAGCTTTCTTT.

J is TRBJ1-1 and V is TRBV19; 8 nucleotides line up with TRBD1. Germline lookup yields CDR1 LNHDA and CDR2 SQIVND (reference sequence). V was pared by 9 bases and J by 5 bases, with 11 bases of the junction left unmatched. There are 14 residues in the CDR3. Here the CDR3 reads CASRDRPRVTEAFF. CDR3 in DNA: TGTGCCAGCAGGGACAGGCCGCGGGTGACTGAAGCTTTCTTT.

A single count supports this clone. This chain links TRBV5-1 with TRBJ2-1; TRBD2 matches 9 bases. Per germline, CDR1 SGHRS and CDR2 YFSETQ. The junction had 7 bases not matched to a gene; V was cut back by 4 bases and J by 5 bases. The CDR3 runs 15 residues. CDR3 sequence reads: CASSPLTSGNNEQFF. CDR3 nucleotide sequence: TGCGCCAGCAGCCCCCTGACTAGCGGAAACAATGAGCAGTTCTTC. The whole variable domain, filled in from reference TRBV5-1 and TRBJ2-1, reads KAGVTQTPRYLIKTRGQQVTLSCSPISGHRSVSWYQQTPGQGLQFLFEYFSETQRNKGNFPGRFSGRQFSNSRSEMNVSTLELGDSALYLCASSPLTSGNNEQFFGPGTRLTVL.

V usage is TRBV5-1 and J usage is TRBJ2-7; a possible D gene is TRBD1 (6 bases). Between the trimmed V and J ends, which lost 5 bases and 2 bases, there was a span of 17 bases. The germline gives CDR1 SGHRS, CDR2 YFSETQ. The CDR3 contains 15 residues. CDR3 in amino acids: CASRSWGLETYEQYF. For the CDR3, the DNA is TGCGCCAGCAGGAGTTGGGGGCTAGAGACCTACGAGCAGTACTTC.

This clone occurred a few times. CDR3 sequence reads: CASSLGLAVNTGELFF. The CDR3 DNA sequence: TGTGCCAGCAGCTTGGGGCTAGCGGTGAACACCGGGGAGCTGTTTTTT. This rearrangement joins TRBV5-4 to TRBJ2-2, with TRBD2 matching 7 bases. Germline V gene lookup returns CDR1 SGHNT and CDR2 YYREEE (reference sequence). Trimming cost V 0 bases and J 1 base; bases outside gene matches: 3. The CDR3 covers 16 residues.

The gene calls are TRBV11-2 and TRBJ2-7; D remains ambiguous. The CDR3 is 14 residues long. The germline V and J ends were trimmed by 5 bases and 7 bases, with 18 bases remaining between them. From germline, CDR1 is SGHAT and CDR2 FQNNGV. CDR3 bases: TGTGCCAGCAGCCCGACTTGGGTACAAGAAGAGCAGTACTTC. It codes for CASSPTWVQEEQYF.

This clone was recorded once. The chain has TRBV27 and TRBJ2-3; TRBD2 matches 7 bases. This CDR3 is 18 amino acids long. V lost 3 bases, J lost 4 bases, and 16 bases stayed unmatched. CDR1 and CDR2 (germline): MNHEY, SMNVEV (reference sequence). This chain's CDR3 is CASSFVPPSAGRADTQYF. Here the CDR3 DNA reads TGTGCCAGCAGTTTTGTACCTCCTTCGGCAGGGAGGGCAGATACGCAGTATTTT.

The chain's CDR3 is CASSLVSNEQFF. DNA of the CDR3: TGTGCCAGCAGCTTGGTCTCCAATGAGCAGTTCTTC. The chain employs TRBV5-6 and TRBJ2-1, with unresolved D. This CDR3 has 12 residues. Trimming took off 0 bases at V and 6 bases at J, with 4 bases between the two ends. Germline CDR1 is SGHDT and CDR2 is YYEEEE.

The rearrangement joins TRBV18 to TRBJ2-7, with 10 bases identical to TRBD1. This CDR3 region has 13 residues. CDR1 and CDR2 (germline): KGHSH, LQKENI. V shed 3 bases and J 5 bases; nucleotides not matched to a gene: 1. CDR3 DNA: TGTGCCAGCTCACCGGGACAGGGGAACGAGCAGTACTTC. Translating it yields CASSPGQGNEQYF.

In this sample, this clone turned up once. J is TRBJ2-5 and V is TRBV10-2, with 14 nucleotides matching TRBD2. Unmatched junction bases numbered 9, after V lost 7 bases and J lost 5 bases. CDR3 length: 16 amino acids. Germline values: CDR1 WSHSY, CDR2 SAAADI. In DNA, the CDR3 is TGCGCCAGCACGGGGACTAGCGGGAGTCGTTGGGAGACCCAGTACTTC. It is translated as CASTGTSGSRWETQYF.

The table lists this clone with a count of one. This rearrangement joins TRBV18 to TRBJ1-2, with D possibly being TRBD1 (6 bases). The V and J ends lost 3 bases and 5 bases respectively, with 16 bases between them. The V gene's germline CDR1 is KGHSH and CDR2 LQKENI. This CDR3 has 15 residues. The CDR3 nucleotides are TGTGCCAGCTCACCCGAACGGACAGCGTTTTATGGCTACACCTTC. Its protein product is CASSPERTAFYGYTF.

This chain uses TRBV7-8 with TRBJ1-1; TRBD1 might be the D (5 bases). V lost 3 bases to trimming and J lost 4 bases, with 9 bases between them. The CDR3 runs to 13 residues. CDR1 and CDR2 (germline): SGHVS, FQNEAQ. The CDR3 nucleotides are TGTGCCAGCAGCTTGGAGCAGGGCACTGAAGCTTTCTTT. It translates to CASSLEQGTEAFF.

The V and J genes are TRBV5-1 and TRBJ1-1; TRBD1 matches 7 bases. This CDR3 is 13 amino acids long. Germline-derived CDR1 and CDR2 are SGHRS and YFSETQ. J lost 10 bases, V lost 0 bases, and 6 bases had no gene match. The chain's CDR3 is CASSLVTGDGAFF. The CDR3 nucleotides read TGCGCCAGCAGCTTGGTTACAGGGGATGGAGCTTTCTTT. Full variable domain (missing parts from reference TRBV5-1 and TRBJ1-1): KAGVTQTPRYLIKTRGQQVTLSCSPISGHRSVSWYQQTPGQGLQFLFEYFSETQRNKGNFPGRFSGRQFSNSRSEMNVSTLELGDSALYLCASSLVTGDGAFFGQGTRLTVV.

This rearrangement joins TRBV28 to TRBJ1-2, with D perhaps matching TRBD1 (6 bases). V lost 2 bases, J lost 9 bases, and 19 bases lay in between. There are 15 residues in the CDR3. Germline V gives CDR1 MDHEN, CDR2 SYDVKM. The CDR3: CASSLPGTLTLSYTF. CDR3 sequence (DNA): TGTGCCAGCAGTTTACCCGGGACACTCACCCTTAGCTACACCTTC.